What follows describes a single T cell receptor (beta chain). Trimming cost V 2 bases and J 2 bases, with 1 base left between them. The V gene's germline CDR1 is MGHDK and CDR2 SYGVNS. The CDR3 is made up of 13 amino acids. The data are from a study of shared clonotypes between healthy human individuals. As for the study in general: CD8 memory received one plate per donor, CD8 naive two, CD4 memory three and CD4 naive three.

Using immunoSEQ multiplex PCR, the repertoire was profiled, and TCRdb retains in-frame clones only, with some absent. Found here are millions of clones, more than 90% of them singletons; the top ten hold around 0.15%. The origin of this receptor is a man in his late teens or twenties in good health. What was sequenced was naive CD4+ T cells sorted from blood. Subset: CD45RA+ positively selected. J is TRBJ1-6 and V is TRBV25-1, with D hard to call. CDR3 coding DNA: TGTGCCAGCAGTGAAACCTATAATTCACCCCTCCACTTT. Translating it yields CASSETYNSPLHF.